This T cell receptor (beta chain) was documented in a study of T cell responses to AZD1222 COVID-19 vaccine. Regarding this clone: As yet, its antigen is unknown.

TCRdb keeps only in-frame clones here, not all; method: immunoSEQ multiplex PCR. Of some 120,000 clones listed, 90% are singletons. This CDR3 spans 17 amino acids. Germline assignment: CDR1 SGHRS and CDR2 YFSETQ. The V segment lost 4 bases and the J segment 5 bases; nucleotides outside the gene matches: 12. The study, taken as a whole, reports: Among vaccine-associated CD4 TCRs, coverage spanned spike, with dominance at 160-218 and 743-854. Vaccination with two AZD1222 doses was followed by a rise in Spike-specific TCR breadth and depth.

The chain has TRBV5-1 and TRBJ1-4; 9 positions agree with TRBD1. The sample consisted of peripheral blood, taken on day 0 of AZD1222 vaccination. This clonotype was sampled from an adult in good health. CDR3: CASSQWDPTGGNEKLFF. CDR3 bases: TGCGCCAGCAGCCAGTGGGACCCGACAGGGGGGAATGAAAAACTGTTTTTT.